This T cell receptor (beta chain) was captured in a study of spatial heterogeneity in lung cancer. Overall study context: The count of detected beta-chain sequences consistently exceeded that of alpha-chain sequences.

Broader study findings: One measure, the expanded intratumoral alpha and beta TCR count, tracked tumor mutation counts.

In germline, CDR1 is DFQATT, CDR2 SNEGSKA (reference sequence). The CDR3 totals 13 residues. Trimming took 8 bases from V and 0 from J; bases not matched to a gene: 6. One entry per CDR3 protein, called by TCRdb with MiXCR from the 5' RACE reads. The profile shows more than 10,000 distinct CDR3 sequences, 12% of them singletons. Concerning this clonotype: Its antigen is not identified.

Time point here: sample taken at primary tumor resection. Untreated early-stage non-small cell lung cancer patients, around 70 in total, were the donors. This chain links TRBV20-1 with TRBJ2-5; TRBD2 matches at 7 bases. This receptor was obtained from a female donor with early-stage non-small cell lung cancer. The source material was lung tumor tissue, sampled at surgery. The CDR3 DNA reads as TGCAGTAAAGCGGGACTCTACCAAGAGACCCAGTACTTC. This encodes CSKAGLYQETQYF.